This record looks at one TCR beta chain sequence and its context. CDR1 and CDR2 (germline): SQVTM, ANQGSEA. The CDR3 consists of 11 residues. Trimming took 4 bases from V and 7 from J, leaving 7 bases between them. cDNA prepared by RNA extraction and subsequent reverse transcription served as the template for sequencing. Assay: immunoSEQ multiplex PCR; the TCRdb copy retains only in-frame clones and omits some. Of some 150,000 clones listed, approximately 80% were seen once; the top ten hold approximately 25%. The sample originates from a study of CD8+ T cells in alopecia areata. Described treatment: oral pan-JAK inhibitor, 5-10 mg twice daily.

The starting material was CD8+ T cells sorted from blood, obtained at week 4, from a patient treated with tofacitinib. The chain combines TRBV29-1 with TRBJ2-2; D not certain. This receptor was obtained from a human donor with alopecia areata. Written as DNA, the CDR3 is TGCAGCGTTGTTGATGGCGGGGAGCTGTTTTTT. It is translated as CSVVDGGELFF.